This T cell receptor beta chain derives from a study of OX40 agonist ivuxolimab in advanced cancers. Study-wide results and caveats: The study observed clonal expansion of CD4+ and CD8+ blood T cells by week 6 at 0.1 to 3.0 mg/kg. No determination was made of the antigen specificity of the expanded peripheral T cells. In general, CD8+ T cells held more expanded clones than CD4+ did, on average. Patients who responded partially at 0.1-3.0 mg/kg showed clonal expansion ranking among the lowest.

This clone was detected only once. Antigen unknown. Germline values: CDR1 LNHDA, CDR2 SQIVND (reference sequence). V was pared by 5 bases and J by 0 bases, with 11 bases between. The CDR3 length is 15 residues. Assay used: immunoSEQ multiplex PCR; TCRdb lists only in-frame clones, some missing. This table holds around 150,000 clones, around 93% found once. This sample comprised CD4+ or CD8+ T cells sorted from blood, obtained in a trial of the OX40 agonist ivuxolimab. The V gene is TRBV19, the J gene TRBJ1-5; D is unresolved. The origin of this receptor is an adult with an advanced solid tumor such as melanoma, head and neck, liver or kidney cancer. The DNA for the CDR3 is TGTGCCAGTAGTGTTCCGTTTTATAGCAATCAGCCCCAGCATTTT. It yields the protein CASSVPFYSNQPQHF.